The present T cell receptor (beta chain) was sequenced within a study of blood T cell repertoires in COVID-19. This table comes from immunoSEQ multiplex PCR, and its TCRdb copy is limited to in-frame clones, with some not included. The sample holds about 59,000 clones, over 75% seen once. The germline V gene has CDR1 MNHEY and CDR2 SVGAGI. The CDR3 extends over 14 amino acids. The ends were cut back, 6 bases at V and 2 bases at J, with 10 bases in the middle. The chain carries TRBV6-5 and TRBJ2-2, with D uncertain. This clonotype originated in a human donor in a cohort sampled during active COVID-19. Sequencing used peripheral blood. The CDR3 sequence is CASSPYSNTGELFF. CDR3 DNA sequence: TGTGCCAGCAGCCCCTACTCCAACACCGGGGAGCTGTTTTTT.